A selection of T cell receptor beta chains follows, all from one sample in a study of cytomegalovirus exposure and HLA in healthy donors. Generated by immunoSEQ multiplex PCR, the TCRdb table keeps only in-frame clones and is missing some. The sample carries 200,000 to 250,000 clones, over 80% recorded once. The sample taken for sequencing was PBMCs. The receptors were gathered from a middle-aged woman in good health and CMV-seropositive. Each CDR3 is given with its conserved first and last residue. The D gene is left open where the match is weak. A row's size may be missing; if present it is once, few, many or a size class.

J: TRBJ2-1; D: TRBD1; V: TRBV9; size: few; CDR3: CASSPSAGTGYNEQFF; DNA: TGTGCCAGCAGCCCTTCCGCCGGGACAGGATACAATGAGCAGTTCTTC
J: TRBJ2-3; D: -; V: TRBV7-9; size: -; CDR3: CASSPRGDTQYF; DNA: TGTGCCAGCAGCCCACGGGGGGATACGCAGTATTTT
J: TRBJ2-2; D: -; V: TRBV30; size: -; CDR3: CAWRSAGLLTGELFF; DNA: TGTGCCTGGAGATCCGCAGGGTTGTTAACCGGGGAGCTGTTTTTT
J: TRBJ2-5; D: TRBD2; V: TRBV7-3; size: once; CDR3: CASSLTSGRAQETQYF; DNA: TGTGCCAGCAGCCTCACCAGCGGGAGAGCGCAAGAGACCCAGTACTTC
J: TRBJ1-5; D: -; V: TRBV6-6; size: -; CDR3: CASSPGTQGGWQPQHF; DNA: TGTGCCAGCAGTCCCGGCACCCAAGGGGGTTGGCAGCCCCAGCATTTT
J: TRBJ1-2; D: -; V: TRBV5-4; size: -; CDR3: CASSSGLTSYGYTF; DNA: TGTGCCAGCAGCTCGGGGTTAACTTCCTATGGCTACACCTTC
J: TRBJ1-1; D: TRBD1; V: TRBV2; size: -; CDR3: CASRTGSTEAFF; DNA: TGTGCCAGCAGGACAGGGAGCACTGAAGCTTTCTTT
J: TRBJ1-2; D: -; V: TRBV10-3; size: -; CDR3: CAISVGFGQISGYTF; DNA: TGTGCCATCAGTGTGGGCTTTGGACAGATCTCCGGCTACACCTTC
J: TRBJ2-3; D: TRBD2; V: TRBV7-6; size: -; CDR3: CASSLVASGGTDTQYF; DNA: TGTGCCAGCAGCTTAGTGGCTAGCGGGGGCACAGATACGCAGTATTTT
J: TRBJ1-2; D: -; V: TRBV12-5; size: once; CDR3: CASGPGGTRYGYTF; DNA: TGTGCTAGTGGTCCGGGGGGGACCAGGTATGGCTACACCTTC
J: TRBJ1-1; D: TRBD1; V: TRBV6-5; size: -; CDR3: CASSPQGAEDTEAFF; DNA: TGTGCCAGCAGTCCACAGGGGGCTGAGGACACTGAAGCTTTCTTT
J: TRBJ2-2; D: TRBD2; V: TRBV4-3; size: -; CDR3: CASSHSYGSGQNTGELFF; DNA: TGCGCCAGCAGCCACTCTTATGGTAGCGGGCAGAACACCGGGGAGCTGTTTTTT
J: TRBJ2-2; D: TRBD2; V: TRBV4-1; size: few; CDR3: CASSPRAGGSHTGELFF; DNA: TGCGCCAGCAGCCCGAGGGCGGGAGGGTCCCACACCGGGGAGCTGTTTTTT
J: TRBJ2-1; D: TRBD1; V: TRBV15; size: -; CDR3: CATSRGQGRGNEQFF; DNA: TGTGCCACCAGCCGCGGACAGGGGAGAGGGAATGAGCAGTTCTTC
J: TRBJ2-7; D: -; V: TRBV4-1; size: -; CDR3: CASSRSVSYEQYF; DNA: TGCGCCAGCAGCCGTAGCGTATCCTACGAGCAGTACTTC
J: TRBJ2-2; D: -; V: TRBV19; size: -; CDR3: CASSPRGSYLNTGELFF; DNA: TGTGCCAGTAGTCCTCGGGGGAGCTACCTGAACACCGGGGAGCTGTTTTTT
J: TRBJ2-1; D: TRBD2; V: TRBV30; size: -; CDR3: CAWSGLAGGFNEQFF; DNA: TGTGCCTGGAGCGGACTAGCGGGAGGGTTCAATGAGCAGTTCTTC
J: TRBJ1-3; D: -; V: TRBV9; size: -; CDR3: CASSGQSPAGNTIYF; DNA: TGTGCCAGCAGCGGACAGAGTCCTGCTGGAAACACCATATATTTT
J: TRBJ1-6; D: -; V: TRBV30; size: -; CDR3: CAWSVPGRWTYNSPLHF; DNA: TGTGCCTGGAGTGTACCGGGCAGGTGGACTTATAATTCACCCCTCCACTTT
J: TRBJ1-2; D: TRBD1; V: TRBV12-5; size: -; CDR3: CASGSSYKDRGYGYTF; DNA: TGTGCTAGTGGTTCCTCCTACAAAGACAGGGGATATGGCTACACCTTC
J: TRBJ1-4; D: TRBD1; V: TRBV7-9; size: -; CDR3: CASSFGQGTNEKLFF; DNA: TGTGCCAGCAGCTTCGGACAGGGAACTAATGAAAAACTGTTTTTT
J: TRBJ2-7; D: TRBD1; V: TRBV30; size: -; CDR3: CAWSPGQGTYEQYF; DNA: TGTGCCTGGAGTCCGGGACAGGGTACCTACGAGCAGTACTTC
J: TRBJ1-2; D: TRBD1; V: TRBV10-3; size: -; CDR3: CAIRTGSNYGYTF; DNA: TGTGCCATCCGGACAGGGTCAAACTATGGCTACACCTTC
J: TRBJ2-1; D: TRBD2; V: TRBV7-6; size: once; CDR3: CASSLVRIAGASSYNEQFF; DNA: TGTGCCAGCAGCTTAGTAAGGATAGCGGGGGCCAGCTCCTACAATGAGCAGTTCTTC
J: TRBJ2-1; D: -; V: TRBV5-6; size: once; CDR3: CASSALTTPVREQFF; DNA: TGTGCCAGCAGCGCATTGACCACTCCGGTCAGGGAGCAGTTCTTC
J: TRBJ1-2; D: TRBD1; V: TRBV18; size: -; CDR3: CASSPFLQGDYGYTF; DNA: TGTGCCAGCTCACCATTCCTCCAGGGGGACTATGGCTACACCTTC
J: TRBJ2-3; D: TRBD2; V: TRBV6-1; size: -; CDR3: CASSEGLVAGRTTDTQYF; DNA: TGTGCCAGCAGTGAGGGATTGGTAGCGGGACGGACCACAGATACGCAGTATTTT
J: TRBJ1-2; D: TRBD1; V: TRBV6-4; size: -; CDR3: CASSEGAGTGDGYTF; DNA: TGTGCCAGCAGTGAGGGGGCTGGGACAGGGGATGGCTACACCTTC
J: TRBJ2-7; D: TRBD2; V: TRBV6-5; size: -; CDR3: CASSLKRDGGWEQYF; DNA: TGTGCCAGCAGTTTAAAGCGGGACGGCGGGTGGGAGCAGTACTTC
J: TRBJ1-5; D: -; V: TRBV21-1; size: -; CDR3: CASSKELMRRTAPNSNQPQHF; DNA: TGTGCCAGCAGCAAAGAACTTATGCGAAGGACAGCCCCTAATAGCAATCAGCCCCAGCATTTT
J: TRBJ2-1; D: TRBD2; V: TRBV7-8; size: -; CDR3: CASSSWGEGRYNEQFF; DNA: TGTGCCAGCAGCTCCTGGGGGGAGGGGAGGTACAATGAGCAGTTCTTC
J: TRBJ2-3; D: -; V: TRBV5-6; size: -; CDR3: CASSTGIGQYF; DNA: TGTGCCAGCAGCACAGGGATAGGGCAGTATTTT
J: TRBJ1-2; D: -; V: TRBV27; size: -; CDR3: CASSSTTGNYGYTF; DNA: TGTGCCAGCAGTTCAACCACCGGGAACTATGGCTACACCTTC
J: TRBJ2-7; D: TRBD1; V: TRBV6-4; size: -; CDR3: CASSVGQAYEQYF; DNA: TGTGCCAGCAGTGTCGGACAGGCTTACGAGCAGTACTTC
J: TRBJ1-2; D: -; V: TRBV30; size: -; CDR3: CAWSIGGSGYTF; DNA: TGTGCCTGGAGTATCGGGGGTTCTGGCTACACCTTC
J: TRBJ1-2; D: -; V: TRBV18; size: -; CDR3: CASSPAGSHLGGYTF; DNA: TGTGCCAGCTCACCTGCCGGGAGCCACTTGGGCGGCTACACCTTC
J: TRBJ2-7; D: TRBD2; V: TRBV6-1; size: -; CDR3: CASSELGLAGGYSYEQYF; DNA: TGTGCCAGCAGTGAATTAGGACTAGCGGGGGGGTATTCCTACGAGCAGTACTTC
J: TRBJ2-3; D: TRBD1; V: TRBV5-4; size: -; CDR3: CASSSGTGRRDTQYF; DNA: TGTGCCAGCAGCTCAGGGACAGGGCGGAGGGATACGCAGTATTTT
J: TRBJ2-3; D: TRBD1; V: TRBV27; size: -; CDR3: CASSLLRDREFPDTQYF; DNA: TGTGCCAGCAGTCTCCTCCGGGACAGGGAATTTCCAGATACGCAGTATTTT
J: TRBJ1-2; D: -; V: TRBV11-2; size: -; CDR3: CASSLIPGWRANYGYTF; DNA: TGTGCCAGCAGCTTAATCCCCGGGTGGAGGGCCAACTATGGCTACACCTTC
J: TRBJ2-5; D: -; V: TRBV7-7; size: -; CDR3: CASSPSGLETQYF; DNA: TGTGCCAGCAGCCCCTCAGGGTTAGAGACCCAGTACTTC
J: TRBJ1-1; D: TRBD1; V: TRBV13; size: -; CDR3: CASSGDRGTEAFF; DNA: TGTGCCAGCAGCGGAGACAGGGGGACTGAAGCTTTCTTT
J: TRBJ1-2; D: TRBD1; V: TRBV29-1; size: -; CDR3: CSVQRGYRGLHGYTF; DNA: TGCAGCGTCCAAAGAGGGTACAGGGGGCTTCATGGCTACACCTTC
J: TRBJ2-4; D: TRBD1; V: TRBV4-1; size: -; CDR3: CASSQDPGQGVKNIQYF; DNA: TGCGCCAGCAGCCAAGATCCGGGACAGGGGGTTAAAAACATTCAGTACTTC
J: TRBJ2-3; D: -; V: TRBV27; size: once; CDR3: CASSLNSNLPTDTQYF; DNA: TGTGCCAGCAGTTTAAATAGCAACCTCCCCACAGATACGCAGTATTTT
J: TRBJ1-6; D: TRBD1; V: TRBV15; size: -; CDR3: CATSMGQGAPYNSPLHF; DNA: TGTGCCACCAGCATGGGACAGGGGGCCCCCTATAATTCCCCCCTCCACTTT
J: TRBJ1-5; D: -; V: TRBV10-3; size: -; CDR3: CAISESTAPNQPQHF; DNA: TGTGCCATCAGTGAGTCGACAGCCCCAAATCAGCCCCAGCATTTT
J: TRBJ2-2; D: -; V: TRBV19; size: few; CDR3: CASSVYTGELFF; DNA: TGTGCCAGTAGCGTCTACACCGGGGAGCTGTTTTTT
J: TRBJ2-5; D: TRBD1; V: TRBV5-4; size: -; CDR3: CASSLRQGKETQYF; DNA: TGTGCCAGCAGCCTAAGACAGGGTAAAGAGACCCAGTACTTC
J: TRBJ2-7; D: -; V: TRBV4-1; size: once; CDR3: CASSQVAMGYEQYF; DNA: TGCGCCAGCAGCCAAGTAGCAATGGGCTACGAGCAGTACTTC
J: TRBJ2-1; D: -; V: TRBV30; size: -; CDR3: CAWSTTLGLRPYSEQFF; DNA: TGTGCCTGGAGTACTACCTTAGGACTCCGGCCCTACAGTGAGCAGTTCTTC
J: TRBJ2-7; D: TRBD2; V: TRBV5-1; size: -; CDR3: CASSHGGGSGSSYEQYF; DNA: TGCGCCAGCAGCCACGGCGGGGGCAGCGGGAGCTCCTACGAGCAGTACTTC
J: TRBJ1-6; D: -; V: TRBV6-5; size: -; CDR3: CASSAPGSPLHF; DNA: TGTGCCAGCAGCGCCCCAGGTTCACCCCTCCACTTT
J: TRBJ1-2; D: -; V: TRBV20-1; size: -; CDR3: CSVGGSYGYTF; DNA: TGCAGTGTAGGGGGTTCCTATGGCTACACCTTC
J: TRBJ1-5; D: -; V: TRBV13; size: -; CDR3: CASSLGQGDNQPQHF; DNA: TGTGCCAGCAGCTTAGGACAGGGTGACAATCAGCCCCAGCATTTT